Below are 2 T cell receptor beta chains sequenced from a single sample in a study of T cell repertoires in cytomegalovirus infection. TCRdb re-derived calls from the reads in MiXCR, one entry per CDR3 protein. The sample holds around 71,000 distinct CDR3 sequences; approximately 20% are singletons and the top ten take about 63%. The antigens for these receptors are not known. The sample was CD8+ T cells from cultured PBMCs, taken from culture after CMV antigen stimulation. These receptors all stem from a human donor in good health (CMV status not recorded). Some clones in this sample may be carry-over from other donors' samples.

This clonotype was seen more than once but under ten times. V is TRBV5-6 and J is TRBJ1-4, with 8 bases that match TRBD1. V dropped 4 bases and J dropped 1; count of bases not matched to a gene: 9. In germline, CDR1 is SGHDT, CDR2 YYEEEE. The CDR3 runs 17 residues. The CDR3 reads CASSTASTGGTNEKLFF. Here the CDR3 DNA reads TGTGCCAGCAGCACAGCCTCCACAGGGGGAACTAATGAAAAACTGTTTTTT. Using reference TRBV5-6 and TRBJ1-4 for the parts outside the CDR3, the full variable domain is DAGVTQSPTHLIKTRGQQVTLRCSPKSGHDTVSWYQQALGQGPQFIFQYYEEEERQRGNFPDRFSGHQFPNYSSELNVNALLLGDSALYLCASSTASTGGTNEKLFFGSGTQLSVL.

This clonotype was picked up a small number of times. The gene calls are TRBV7-6 and TRBJ2-1; D perhaps matches TRBD1 (5 bases). Germline V gene sequence: CDR1 SGHVS, CDR2 FNYEAQ. The V gene lost 2 bases and the J gene lost 6 bases, with 14 bases spanning the gap. The CDR3 consists of 15 residues. CDR3 residues: CASSLSPDTGNEQFF. CDR3 DNA: TGTGCCAGCAGCTTATCCCCAGACACAGGCAATGAGCAGTTCTTC.